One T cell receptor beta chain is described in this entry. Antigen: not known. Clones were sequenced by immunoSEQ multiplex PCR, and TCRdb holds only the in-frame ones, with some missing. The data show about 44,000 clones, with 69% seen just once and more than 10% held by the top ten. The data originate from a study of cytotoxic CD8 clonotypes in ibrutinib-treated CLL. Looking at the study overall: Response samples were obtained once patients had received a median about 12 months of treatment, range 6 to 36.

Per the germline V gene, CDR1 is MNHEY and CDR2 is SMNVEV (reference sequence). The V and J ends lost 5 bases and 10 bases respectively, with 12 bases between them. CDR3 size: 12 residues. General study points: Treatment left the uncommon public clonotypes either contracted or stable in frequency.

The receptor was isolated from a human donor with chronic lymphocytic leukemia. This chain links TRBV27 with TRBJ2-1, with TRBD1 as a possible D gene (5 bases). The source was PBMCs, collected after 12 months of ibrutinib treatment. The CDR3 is CASSPQGEEQFF. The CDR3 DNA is TGTGCCAGCAGTCCTCAGGGTGAGGAGCAGTTCTTC.